Following are 17 T cell receptor beta chains from one sample sequenced in a study of T-cell memory formation after mild COVID-19. MiXCR, run by TCRdb on the 5' RACE reads, gives a single entry per CDR3 protein. The data contain 110,000 or so distinct CDR3 sequences, about 20% of them singletons. The sample was PBMCs or a T cell subset sorted from them (not recorded which). The receptors shown here come from a young man who had mild COVID-19 (a few samples of this study predate the infection). Cell type and time point are not known.

This clonotype was counted only a few times. The chain couples TRBV4-3 to TRBJ1-2, with unresolved D. The V and J ends lost 0 bases and 4 bases respectively, with 12 bases between them. CDR3 length: 15 residues. Looked up from germline, CDR1 is LGHNA and CDR2 is YSLEER. CDR3 nucleotides: TGCGCCAGCAGCCAAGATGGAAGAGCCAGCTATGGCTACACCTTC. Its protein product is CASSQDGRASYGYTF.

This clonotype showed up just a few times. The rearrangement uses TRBV7-3 and TRBJ2-3; TRBD2 matches at 8 bases. Germline CDR1 is SGHTA and CDR2 is FQGTGA. With 5 bases clipped from V and 4 bases from J, the junction kept 8 bases outside the gene matches. The CDR3 has 15 amino acids. DNA for the CDR3: TGTGCCAGCAGCCCTACGGGGGGGCAGGCAGATACGCAGTATTTT. Amino acid sequence: CASSPTGGQADTQYF.

The chain combines TRBV5-6 with TRBJ2-5; D remains ambiguous. Germline V lookup: CDR1 SGHDT, CDR2 YYEEEE. The V end lost 7 bases, the J end lost 5 bases, and 12 bases lay between the germline ends. The CDR3 length is 12 residues. The CDR3 here is CASLRSRETQYF. The CDR3 DNA reads as TGTGCCAGCCTCCGCTCCAGGGAGACCCAGTACTTC.

This chain connects TRBV11-2 to TRBJ1-2; a weak D match, TRBD1 (6 bases). Trimming cost V 5 bases and J 0 bases, with 16 bases left between them. Germline assignment: CDR1 SGHAT and CDR2 FQNNGV. The CDR3 consists of 16 residues. The CDR3 loop is CASSPPRGVPNYGYTF. The CDR3 DNA reads as TGTGCCAGCAGCCCACCGAGGGGGGTTCCTAACTATGGCTACACCTTC. Full variable domain (remainder filled in from reference TRBV11-2 and TRBJ1-2): EAGVAQSPRYKIIEKRQSVAFWCNPISGHATLYWYQQILGQGPKLLIQFQNNGVVDDSQLPKDRFSAERLKGVDSTLKIQPAKLEDSAVYLCASSPPRGVPNYGYTFGSGTRLTVV.

The chain is built from TRBV4-1 and TRBJ2-1; D unresolved. Trimming removed 4 bases at V and 2 bases at J, with 9 bases between. Germline V lookup: CDR1 MGHRA, CDR2 YSYEKL. This CDR3 has 14 residues. CDR3 sequence reads: CASSLARTYNEQFF. The CDR3, as DNA: TGCGCCAGCAGCCTAGCAAGGACCTACAATGAGCAGTTCTTC.

This clonotype was counted only a few times. The J gene is TRBJ1-2, the V gene TRBV28; D uncertain. V lost 2 bases to trimming and J lost 4 bases, with 17 bases between them. The CDR3 is made up of 16 amino acids. Germline V lookup: CDR1 MDHEN, CDR2 SYDVKM. The CDR3: CASSLIPRRTRYGYTF. Here the CDR3 DNA reads TGTGCCAGCAGTTTAATCCCCAGGCGCACCCGCTATGGCTACACCTTC.

The chain recombines TRBV11-2 with TRBJ1-2; maybe TRBD1 (5 bases). V was cut by 3 bases and J by 4 bases, with 21 bases left in between. The V gene's germline CDR1 is SGHAT and CDR2 FQNNGV. The CDR3 is made up of 17 amino acids. In nucleotides, the CDR3 is TGTGCCAGCAGCTTTCTTCATACAGGAGGATTGAGCTATGGCTACACCTTC. Translation gives CASSFLHTGGLSYGYTF.

This sequence joins TRBV7-9 and TRBJ2-7; 7 bases match TRBD1. Germline CDR1 reads SEHNR; CDR2 reads FQNEAQ (reference sequence). V lost 4 bases to trimming and J lost 3 bases; unmatched junction nucleotides: 9. The CDR3 totals 15 residues. The CDR3 DNA sequence: TGTGCCAGCAGCTGGCCCGAGGGGGCAGGCTACGAGCAGTACTTC. This translates into CASSWPEGAGYEQYF.

V usage is TRBV14 and J usage is TRBJ2-7; D call uncertain. V was clipped by 1 base and J by 8 bases, with 12 bases between them. Germline values: CDR1 SGHDN, CDR2 FVKESK. The CDR3 runs 13 residues. CDR3 DNA sequence: TGTGCCAGCAGCCAAGTCGCAGGTCCCAAGCAGTACGTC. Residues: CASSQVAGPKQYV.

This chain connects TRBV7-2 to TRBJ1-2, with a tentative D call TRBD1 (6 bases). CDR3 length: 12 residues. The V gene lost 7 bases and the J gene lost 4 bases, with 10 bases spanning the gap. Germline loops: CDR1 SGHTA, CDR2 FQGNSA. The CDR3 DNA sequence: TGTGCCAGCACCGGGGGCGTCTATGGCTACACCTTC. Its protein product is CASTGGVYGYTF.

This clonotype has a handful of counts. The chain recombines TRBV6-6 with TRBJ2-2; no clear D gene. Germline V gene sequence: CDR1 MNHNY, CDR2 SVGAGI (reference sequence). CDR3 size: 12 residues. V was trimmed by 10 bases and J by 4 bases, leaving 10 bases between them. The CDR3 region is CATSLLTGELFF. Written as DNA, the CDR3 is TGTGCCACCTCACTACTCACCGGGGAGCTGTTTTTT.

The V gene is TRBV6-2 or TRBV6-3, the J gene TRBJ1-5; D not resolved. In germline, CDR1 is MNHEY, CDR2 SVGEGT. The V and J ends lost 7 bases and 6 bases respectively, with 19 bases between them. This CDR3 region has 15 residues. CDR3 DNA: TGTGCCAGCAAAAATGTCGGTGCGCGTGTTCAGCCCCAGCATTTT. It translates to CASKNVGARVQPQHF.

V is TRBV11-2 and J is TRBJ2-5; possible D gene TRBD2, 6 bases. The V end was cut by 1 base, the J end by 1 base, with 10 bases between. Germline assignment: CDR1 SGHAT and CDR2 FQNNGV. This CDR3 region has 15 residues. In DNA, the CDR3 is TGTGCCAGCAGCTTAGGTCGGGGGACCCAAGAGACCCAGTACTTC. Residues: CASSLGRGTQETQYF.

This clonotype has a handful of counts. The V and J genes are TRBV7-9 and TRBJ1-1; D remains ambiguous. Trimming removed 7 bases at V and 4 bases at J, with 16 bases between. CDR1 is SEHNR, CDR2 FQNEAQ, per germline (reference sequence). The CDR3 covers 14 residues. The CDR3 sequence is CASNLAGIGTEAFF. The DNA for the CDR3 is TGTGCCAGCAACCTCGCCGGGATCGGCACTGAAGCTTTCTTT.

J is TRBJ2-2 and V is TRBV5-6; TRBD1 or TRBD2 may be the D gene (5 bases each). This CDR3 is built from 16 residues. V was shortened by 1 base and J by 1 base, with 11 bases between the two germline ends. In germline, CDR1 is SGHDT, CDR2 YYEEEE. This CDR3 reads CASSLLGDGNTGELFF. The DNA of the CDR3 is TGTGCCAGCAGCTTGCTCGGGGACGGGAACACCGGGGAGCTGTTTTTT.

This chain connects TRBV6-2 or TRBV6-3 to TRBJ2-7; tentatively, D is TRBD2 (5 bases). V was shortened by 7 bases and J by 5 bases, with 15 bases between the two germline ends. The CDR3 consists of 13 residues. Germline V gene data show CDR1 as MNHEY and CDR2 as SVGEGT. CDR3 loop: CASNPGPGNEQYV. Here the CDR3 DNA reads TGTGCCAGCAACCCCGGCCCGGGGAACGAGCAGTACGTC.

The chain combines TRBV18 with TRBJ2-7; D is possibly TRBD1 or TRBD2 (6 bases each). Trimming left V 5 bases short and J 3 bases short, with 11 bases between. The CDR3 contains 13 residues. The germline CDR1 and CDR2 sequences are KGHSH and LQKENI. The CDR3 here is CASSAGHLYEQYF. The CDR3 DNA is TGTGCCAGCTCAGCGGGACACCTCTACGAGCAGTACTTC.